The T cell receptor (beta chain) under discussion was sequenced for a study of shared clonotypes between healthy human individuals. Study-wide context: Each donor contributed plates that comprised three CD4 naive, three CD4 memory, two CD8 naive and one CD8 memory.

Regarding this clone: Its matching antigen is unknown.

TCRdb's copy holds only in-frame clones and misses some; the assay was immunoSEQ multiplex PCR. The sample lists some 1,600,000 clones, approximately 98% seen once, with 0.45% in the top ten. Study outcomes and limitations: Compared with memory subsets, naive subsets generally had larger estimated richness. Roughly 5% of naive CD4 clonotypes were common to a few donors.

There are 14 residues in the CDR3. Trimming removed 0 bases at V and 6 bases at J, with 12 bases between. Germline values: CDR1 SGHRS, CDR2 YFSETQ. V gene TRBV5-1 combines with J gene TRBJ1-2; D might be TRBD1 (5 bases). Sequences were obtained from naive CD4+ T cells sorted from blood. The subset was: CD45RA+ positively selected. The TCR originated in a man aged 30-40 years in good health. CDR3 amino acids: CASSLGSGKDGYTF. The CDR3 bases are TGCGCCAGCAGCTTGGGCTCAGGGAAGGATGGCTACACCTTC.